This TCR beta chain was captured in a study of blood T cell repertoires in COVID-19. Study information: From T cells, B-cell-depleted T cells, or PBMCs came the material, which was cDNA or gDNA.

In the source study's methods: The assay estimated nucleated cells by amplifying reference gene primers. Some clones are missing from TCRdb's copy, which holds only in-frame ones; the method was immunoSEQ multiplex PCR. V, J and clone size are taken as reported in that table, and D and trimming were inferred from the DNA itself. The table includes roughly 200,000 clones, 85% to 90% detected once. The CDR3 is made up of 15 amino acids. Germline V gene data show CDR1 as SGDLS and CDR2 as YYNGEE. V was clipped by 4 bases and J by 4 bases, with 17 bases between them. What was sequenced was peripheral blood. The clonotype comes from an elderly man with acute or convalescent COVID-19. This chain connects TRBV9 to TRBJ1-2, with D perhaps matching TRBD1 (5 bases). The DNA for the CDR3 is TGTGCCAGCAGCCCCCTTGGAGGGGTTACCTATGGCTACACCTTC. This sequence encodes CASSPLGGVTYGYTF.